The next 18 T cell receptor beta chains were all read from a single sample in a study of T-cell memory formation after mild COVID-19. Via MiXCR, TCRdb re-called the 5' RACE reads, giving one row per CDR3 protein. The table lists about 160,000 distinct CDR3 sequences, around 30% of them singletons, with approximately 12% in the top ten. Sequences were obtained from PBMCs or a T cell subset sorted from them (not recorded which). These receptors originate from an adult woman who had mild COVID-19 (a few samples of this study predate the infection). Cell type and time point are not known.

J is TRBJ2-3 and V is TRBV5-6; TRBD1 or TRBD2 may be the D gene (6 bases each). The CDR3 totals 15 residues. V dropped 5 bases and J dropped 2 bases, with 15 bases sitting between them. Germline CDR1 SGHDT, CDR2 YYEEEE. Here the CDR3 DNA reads TGTGCCAGCAGTCAACTTAGGGGGGCCACAGATACGCAGTATTTT. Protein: CASSQLRGATDTQYF.

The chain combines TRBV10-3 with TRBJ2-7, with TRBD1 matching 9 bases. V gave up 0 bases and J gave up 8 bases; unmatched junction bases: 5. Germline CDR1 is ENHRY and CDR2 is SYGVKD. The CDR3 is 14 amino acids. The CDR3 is CAISESLTGGQQYF. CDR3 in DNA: TGTGCCATCAGTGAGTCGCTGACAGGGGGGCAGCAGTACTTC.

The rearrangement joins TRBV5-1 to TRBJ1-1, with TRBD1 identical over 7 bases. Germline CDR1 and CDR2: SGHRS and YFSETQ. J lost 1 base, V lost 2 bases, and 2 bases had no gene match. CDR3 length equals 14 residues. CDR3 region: CASSLPGGNTEAFF. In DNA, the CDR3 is TGCGCCAGCAGCTTACCAGGGGGGAACACTGAAGCTTTCTTT.

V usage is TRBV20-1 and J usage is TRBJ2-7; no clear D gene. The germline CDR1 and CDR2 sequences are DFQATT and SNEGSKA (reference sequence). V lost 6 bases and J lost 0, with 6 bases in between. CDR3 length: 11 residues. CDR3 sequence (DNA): TGCAGTGCCCCCATCTCCTACGAGCAGTACTTC. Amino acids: CSAPISYEQYF.

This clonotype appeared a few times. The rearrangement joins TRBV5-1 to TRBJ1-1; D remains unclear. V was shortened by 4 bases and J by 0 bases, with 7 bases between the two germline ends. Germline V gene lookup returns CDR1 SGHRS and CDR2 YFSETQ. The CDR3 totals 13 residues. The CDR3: CASSVGLNTEAFF. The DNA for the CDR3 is TGCGCCAGCAGCGTGGGCCTGAACACTGAAGCTTTCTTT.

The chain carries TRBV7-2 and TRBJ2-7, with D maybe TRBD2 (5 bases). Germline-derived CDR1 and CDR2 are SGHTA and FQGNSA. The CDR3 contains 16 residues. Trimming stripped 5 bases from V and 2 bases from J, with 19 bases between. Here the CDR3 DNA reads TGTGCCAGCAGCCCAGTACGGAGGACTTGGGCCTACGAGCAGTACTTC. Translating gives CASSPVRRTWAYEQYF.

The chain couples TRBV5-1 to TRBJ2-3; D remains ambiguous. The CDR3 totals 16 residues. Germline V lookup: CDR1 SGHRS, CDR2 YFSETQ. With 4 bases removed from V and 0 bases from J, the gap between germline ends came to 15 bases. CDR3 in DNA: TGCGCCAGCAGCGCGGCCCTACTCGGTAGCACAGATACGCAGTATTTT. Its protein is CASSAALLGSTDTQYF.

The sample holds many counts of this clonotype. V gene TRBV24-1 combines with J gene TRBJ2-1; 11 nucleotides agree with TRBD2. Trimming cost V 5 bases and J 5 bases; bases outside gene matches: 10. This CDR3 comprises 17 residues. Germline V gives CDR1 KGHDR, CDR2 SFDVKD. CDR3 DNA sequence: TGTGCCACCAGTGCCCCCGTCGCACTAGCGGGAGACAATGAGCAGTTCTTC. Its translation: CATSAPVALAGDNEQFF.

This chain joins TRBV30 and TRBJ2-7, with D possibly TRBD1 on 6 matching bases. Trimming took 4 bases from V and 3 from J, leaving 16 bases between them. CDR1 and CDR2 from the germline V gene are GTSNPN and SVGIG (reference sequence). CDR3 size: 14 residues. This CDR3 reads CAWTGQFGGYEQYF. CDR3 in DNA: TGTGCCTGGACCGGACAGTTCGGTGGCTACGAGCAGTACTTC.

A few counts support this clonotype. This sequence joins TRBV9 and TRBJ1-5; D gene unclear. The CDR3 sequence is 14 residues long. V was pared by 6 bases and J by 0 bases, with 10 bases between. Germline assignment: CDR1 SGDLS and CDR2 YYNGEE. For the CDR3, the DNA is TGTGCCAGCACCAGGCAGAATAGCAATCAGCCCCAGCATTTT. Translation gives CASTRQNSNQPQHF.

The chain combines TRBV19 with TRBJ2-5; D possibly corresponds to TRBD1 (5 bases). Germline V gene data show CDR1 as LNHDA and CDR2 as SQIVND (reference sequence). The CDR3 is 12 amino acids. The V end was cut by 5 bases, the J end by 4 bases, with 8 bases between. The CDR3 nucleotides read TGTGCCAGTAGTCAGGGTCCAGAGACCCAGTACTTC. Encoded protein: CASSQGPETQYF. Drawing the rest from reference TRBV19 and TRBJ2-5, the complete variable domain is DGGITQSPKYLFRKEGQNVTLSCEQNLNHDAMYWYRQDPGQGLRLIYYSQIVNDFQKGDIAEGYSVSREKKESFPLTVTSAQKNPTAFYLCASSQGPETQYFGPGTRLLVL.

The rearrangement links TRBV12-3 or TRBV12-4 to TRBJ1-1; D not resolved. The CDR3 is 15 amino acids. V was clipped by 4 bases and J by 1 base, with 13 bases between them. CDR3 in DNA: TGTGCCAGCAGTTCCCGGACGGCAAAGAACACTGAAGCTTTCTTT. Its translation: CASSSRTAKNTEAFF.

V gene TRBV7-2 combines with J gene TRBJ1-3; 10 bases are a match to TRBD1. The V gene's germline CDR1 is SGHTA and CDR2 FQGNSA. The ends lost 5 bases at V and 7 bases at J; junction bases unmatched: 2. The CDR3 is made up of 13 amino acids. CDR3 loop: CASSPGQGNTIYF. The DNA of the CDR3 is TGTGCCAGCAGCCCGGGACAGGGGAACACCATATATTTT.

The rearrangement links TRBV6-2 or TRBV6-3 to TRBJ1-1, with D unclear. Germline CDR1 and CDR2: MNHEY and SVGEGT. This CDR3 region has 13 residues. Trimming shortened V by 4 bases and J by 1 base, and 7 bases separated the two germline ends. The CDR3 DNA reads TGTGCCAGCAGTTGGGCAGAGAACACTGAAGCTTTCTTT. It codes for CASSWAENTEAFF.

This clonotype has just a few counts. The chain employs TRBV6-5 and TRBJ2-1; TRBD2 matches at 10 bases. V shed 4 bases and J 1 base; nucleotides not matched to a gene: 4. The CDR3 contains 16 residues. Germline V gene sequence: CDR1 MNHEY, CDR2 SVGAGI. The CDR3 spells CASSSRTSGSYNEQFF. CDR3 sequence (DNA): TGTGCCAGCAGTTCTAGGACTAGCGGTTCCTACAATGAGCAGTTCTTC.

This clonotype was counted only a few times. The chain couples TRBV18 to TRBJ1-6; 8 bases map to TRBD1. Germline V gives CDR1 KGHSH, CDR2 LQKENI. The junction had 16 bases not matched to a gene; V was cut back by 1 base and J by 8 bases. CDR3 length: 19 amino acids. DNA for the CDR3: TGTGCCAGCTCACCACTAATAGGCCGACGGGGACAGGCCCATTCACCCCTCCACTTT. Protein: CASSPLIGRRGQAHSPLHF.

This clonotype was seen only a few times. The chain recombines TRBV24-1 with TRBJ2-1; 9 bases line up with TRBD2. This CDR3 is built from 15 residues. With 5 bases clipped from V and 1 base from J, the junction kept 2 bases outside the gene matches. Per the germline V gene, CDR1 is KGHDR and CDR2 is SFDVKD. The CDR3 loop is CATSVSGGSYNEQFF. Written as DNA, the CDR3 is TGTGCCACCAGTGTGAGCGGGGGGTCCTACAATGAGCAGTTCTTC.

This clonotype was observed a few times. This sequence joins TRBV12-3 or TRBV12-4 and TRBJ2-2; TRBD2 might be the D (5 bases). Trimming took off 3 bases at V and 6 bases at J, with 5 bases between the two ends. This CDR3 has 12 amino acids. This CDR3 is CASSFSAGELFF. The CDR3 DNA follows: TGTGCCAGCAGTTTTAGCGCCGGGGAGCTGTTTTTT.